The T cell receptor (beta chain) described here comes from a study of blood T cell repertoires in COVID-19 (TCRdb year 2020). Background on the whole study: Samples from collaborators originated in the United States, Italy and Spain and spanned both the acute and convalescent phases of COVID-19. The prospective study material was composed of cDNA or gDNA derived from T cells, B-cell-depleted T cells, or PBMCs. The repertoires were made available in a free public database intended to serve as a resource for research on the immune response to SARS-CoV-2. Samples were obtained from the ongoing ImmuneRACE study (first 160 participants) and from about 1,300 subjects provided by 6 global collaborators. HLA class I and class II types, where available, came from metadata supplied by the sample provider rather than from assay-based typing. The sample metadata nearly always contained a de-identified subject ID, COVID-19 status, age in years and sex. The dataset comprised deeply sampled blood TCRbeta repertoires from subjects exposed to, actively infected with, or recovered from COVID-19. General study outcomes and caveats: The amount of clinical and demographic metadata varied by source and participant and was provided uncurated.

On this clone: The target of this receptor is not known. It has no much larger one-base neighbor in the sample; base qualities were not kept.

Between the V and J ends, shortened by 6 bases and 4 bases respectively, the junction contains 9 bases. The germline V gene specifies MNHEY as CDR1 and SVGAGI as CDR2. The CDR3 sequence holds 12 residues, the cysteine and phenylalanine included. The retained sequence is limited to the CDR3, 36 bases, with the frame set at the first base. At one collaborating source in Seattle, patients were enrolled during active infection and were followed longitudinally through the course of disease. Whole blood was collected in K2EDTA tubes by collaborating institutions according to the institutions' own protocols. Collaborator samples were shipped for TCRbeta analysis as frozen whole blood, isolated PBMCs, or DNA extracted from either sample type. TCRbeta CDR3 regions were amplified from genomic DNA by means of the immunoSEQ Assay, a bias-controlled multiplex PCR. From the authors' description of their analysis: The number of nucleated cells in each sample was estimated from the amplification of reference gene primers within the assay. To quantify the absolute abundance of each unique TCRbeta CDR3 rearrangement, sequence reads were collapsed and filtered. For each sample, productive Simpson clonality was calculated as the square root of Simpson's diversity index across productive rearrangements. The immuneACCESS repertoire file appears here via TCRdb, limited to in-frame rearrangements. These files lack a portion of the clones; in checked studies, under half of the deficit traces to unresolved V genes, and the cause of the others is not known. V, J and clone size derive from that table, while D and trimming were established from the DNA sequence. Across this sample there are about 250,000 clones, with approximately 91% seen only once. The ten largest clones take up roughly 0.79% of the sample.

Specimen: peripheral blood. This sequence was found in a man aged 25-45 years with COVID-19, enrolled during active disease. The rearranged segments are TRBV6-5 and TRBJ1-2; the D segment could be TRBD1, given 6 matching bases. The DNA sequence is given as TGTGCCAGCAGCTCACAGGGCTATGGCTACACCTTC. It codes for CASSSQGYGYTF.